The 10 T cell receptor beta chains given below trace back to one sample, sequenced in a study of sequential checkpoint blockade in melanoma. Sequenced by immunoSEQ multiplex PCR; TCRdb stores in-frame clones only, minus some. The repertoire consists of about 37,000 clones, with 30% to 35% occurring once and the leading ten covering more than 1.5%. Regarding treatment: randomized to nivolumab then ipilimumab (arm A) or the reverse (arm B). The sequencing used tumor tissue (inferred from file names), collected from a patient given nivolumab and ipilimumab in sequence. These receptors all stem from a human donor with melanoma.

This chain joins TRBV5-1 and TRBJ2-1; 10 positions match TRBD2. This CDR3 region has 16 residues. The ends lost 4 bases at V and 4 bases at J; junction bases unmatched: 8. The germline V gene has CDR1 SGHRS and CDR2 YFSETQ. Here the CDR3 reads CASSRGLAGAYNEQFF. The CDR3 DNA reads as TGCGCCAGCAGCCGGGGCCTAGCGGGAGCTTACAATGAGCAGTTCTTC. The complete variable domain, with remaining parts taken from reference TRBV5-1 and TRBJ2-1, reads KAGVTQTPRYLIKTRGQQVTLSCSPISGHRSVSWYQQTPGQGLQFLFEYFSETQRNKGNFPGRFSGRQFSNSRSEMNVSTLELGDSALYLCASSRGLAGAYNEQFFGPGTRLTVL.

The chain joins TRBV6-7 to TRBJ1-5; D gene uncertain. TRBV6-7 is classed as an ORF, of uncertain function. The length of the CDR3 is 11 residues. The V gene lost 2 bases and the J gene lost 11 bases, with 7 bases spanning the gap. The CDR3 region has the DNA TGTGCCAGCAGTTACGGCGGAGCCCAGCATTTT. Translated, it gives CASSYGGAQHF.

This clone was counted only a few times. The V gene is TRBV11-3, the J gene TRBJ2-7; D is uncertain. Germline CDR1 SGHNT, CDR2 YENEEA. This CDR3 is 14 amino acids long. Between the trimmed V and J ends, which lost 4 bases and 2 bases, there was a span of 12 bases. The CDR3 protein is CASSSSRVTYEQYF. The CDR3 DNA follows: TGTGCCAGCAGCTCTTCTCGGGTGACCTACGAGCAGTACTTC.

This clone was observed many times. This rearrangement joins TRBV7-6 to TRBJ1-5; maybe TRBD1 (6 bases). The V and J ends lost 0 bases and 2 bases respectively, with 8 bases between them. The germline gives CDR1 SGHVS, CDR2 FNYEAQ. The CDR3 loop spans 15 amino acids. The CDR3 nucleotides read TGTGCCAGCAGCTTAGCATCAGGGGGCAATCAGCCCCAGCATTTT. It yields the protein CASSLASGGNQPQHF.

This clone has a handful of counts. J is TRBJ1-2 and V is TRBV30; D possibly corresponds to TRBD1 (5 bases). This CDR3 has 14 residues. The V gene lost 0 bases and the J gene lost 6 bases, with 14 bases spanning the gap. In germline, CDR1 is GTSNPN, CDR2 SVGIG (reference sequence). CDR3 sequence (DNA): TGTGCCTGGAGTGTAGGCGGGGGGGGAGATGGCTACACCTTC. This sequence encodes CAWSVGGGGDGYTF.

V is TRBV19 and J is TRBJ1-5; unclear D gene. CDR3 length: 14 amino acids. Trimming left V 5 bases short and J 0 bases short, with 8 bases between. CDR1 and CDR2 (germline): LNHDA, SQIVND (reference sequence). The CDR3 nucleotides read TGTGCCAGTAGTTGGCAATATAGCAATCAGCCCCAGCATTTT. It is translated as CASSWQYSNQPQHF.

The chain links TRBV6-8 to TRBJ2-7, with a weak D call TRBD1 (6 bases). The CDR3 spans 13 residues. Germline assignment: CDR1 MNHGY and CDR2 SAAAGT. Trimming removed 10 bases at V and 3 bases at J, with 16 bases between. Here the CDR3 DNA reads TGTGCCATCAGCCCCCGGGACATCTACGAGCAGTACTTC. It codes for CAISPRDIYEQYF.

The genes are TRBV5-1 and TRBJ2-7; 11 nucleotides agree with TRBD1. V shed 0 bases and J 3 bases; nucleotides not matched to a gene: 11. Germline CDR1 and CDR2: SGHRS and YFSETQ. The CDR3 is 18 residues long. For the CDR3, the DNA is TGCGCCAGCAGCTTGGGCGGGACAGGGGGGCGACCACTCTACGAGCAGTACTTC. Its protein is CASSLGGTGGRPLYEQYF.

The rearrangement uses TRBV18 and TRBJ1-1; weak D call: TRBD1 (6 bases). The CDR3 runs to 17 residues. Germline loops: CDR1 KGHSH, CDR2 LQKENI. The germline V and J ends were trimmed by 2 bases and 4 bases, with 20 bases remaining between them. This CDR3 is CASSPDHGGALITEAFF. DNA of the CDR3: TGTGCCAGCTCACCAGACCATGGGGGGGCGCTTATCACTGAAGCTTTCTTT.

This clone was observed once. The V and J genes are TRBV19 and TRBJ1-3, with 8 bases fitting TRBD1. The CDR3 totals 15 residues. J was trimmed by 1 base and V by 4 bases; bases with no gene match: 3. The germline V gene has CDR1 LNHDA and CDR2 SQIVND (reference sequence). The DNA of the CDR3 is TGTGCCAGTAGTAATCAGGGGGCGTCTGGAAACACCATATATTTT. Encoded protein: CASSNQGASGNTIYF.